This T cell receptor (beta chain) was found in a study of blood T cell repertoires in COVID-19 (dated by TCRdb to the early 2020s). Context from the whole study: Samples covering the acute and convalescent phases of COVID-19 were provided by collaborators in the United States, Italy and Spain. The prospective study material was composed of cDNA or gDNA derived from T cells, B-cell-depleted T cells, or PBMCs. Deeply sampled blood TCRbeta repertoires from subjects exposed to, actively infected with, or recovered from COVID-19 were included in the dataset. The repertoires were released in a freely available public database meant as a resource for research on the immune response to SARS-CoV-2. The samples were drawn from two sources: the first 160 participants of the ongoing ImmuneRACE study, and 950 to 1,500 subjects contributed by 6 global collaborators. Sample metadata almost always included a de-identified subject ID, COVID-19 status, age in years and sex. Where available, HLA class I and class II types were obtained from metadata supplied by the sample provider rather than from assay-based typing. Here is what the overall study found, with its caveats: The amount of clinical and demographic metadata varied by source and participant and was provided uncurated.

TCRbeta CDR3 regions were amplified from genomic DNA using the immunoSEQ Assay, a bias-controlled multiplex PCR. The paper's processing steps were these. The number of nucleated cells in each sample was estimated from the amplification of reference gene primers within the assay. To quantify the absolute abundance of each unique TCRbeta CDR3 rearrangement, sequence reads were collapsed and filtered. For each sample, productive Simpson clonality was calculated as the square root of Simpson's diversity index across productive rearrangements. Here the immuneACCESS table is served through TCRdb, limited to in-frame sequences with V and J called. Missing clones are a known gap in these copies; in checked studies unresolved V genes cover under half, and the rest lacks a known reason. V, J and clone size are those of that table, while D and trimming were read from the DNA. The sample profile shows 180,000 or so clones; roughly 86% of them were found once. The ten largest clonotypes hold more than 3% of the sample.

Details on this clone: Its recognized antigen is unknown. There are no base qualities to consult, and no much larger clone falls within one base.

Based on the germline V gene, the CDR1 and CDR2 sequences are MGHDK and SYGVNS. Inclusive of the bounding cysteine and phenylalanine, the CDR3 is 14 residues long. CDR3 DNA is the only sequence kept; it has 42 bases, read in frame from the first base. After removal of 4 bases from V and 6 bases from J, the junction retains 5 bases not matched to a gene. Whole blood was collected in K2EDTA tubes by collaborating institutions according to the institutions' own protocols. For TCRbeta analysis, collaborator samples were shipped as frozen whole blood, as isolated PBMCs, or as DNA extracted from either sample type.

This sequence uses TRBV25-1 and TRBJ2-2; 7 nucleotides in the junction match TRBD2. The material sequenced was peripheral blood. The TCR sequence derives from a man in his 70s with acute or convalescent COVID-19. The sequenced DNA: TGTGCCAGCAGTGGGACTAGTCCGGCCGGGGAGCTGTTTTTT. Its protein is CASSGTSPAGELFF.